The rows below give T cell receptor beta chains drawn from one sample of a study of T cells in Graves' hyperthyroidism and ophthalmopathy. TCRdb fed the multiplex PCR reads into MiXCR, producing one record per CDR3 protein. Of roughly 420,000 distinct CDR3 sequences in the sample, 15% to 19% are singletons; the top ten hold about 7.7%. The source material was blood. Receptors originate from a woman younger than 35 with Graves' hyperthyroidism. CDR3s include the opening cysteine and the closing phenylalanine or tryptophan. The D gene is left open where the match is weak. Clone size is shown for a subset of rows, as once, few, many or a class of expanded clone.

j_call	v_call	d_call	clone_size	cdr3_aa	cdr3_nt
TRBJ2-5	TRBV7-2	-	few	CASSLAIGGATRETQYF	TGTGCCAGCAGCTTAGCGATCGGTGGGGCAACCAGGGAGACCCAGTACTTC
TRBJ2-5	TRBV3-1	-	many	CASSQAGETQYF	TGTGCCAGCAGCCAAGCCGGAGAGACCCAGTACTTC
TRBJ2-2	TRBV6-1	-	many	CASSLITGELFF	TGTGCCAGCAGCCTAATCACCGGGGAGCTGTTTTTT
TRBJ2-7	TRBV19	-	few	CASSMALRTGNYEQYF	TGTGCCAGTAGTATGGCCCTCAGGACGGGGAACTACGAGCAGTACTTC
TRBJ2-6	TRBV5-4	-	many	CASSHLVAASGANVLTF	TGTGCCAGCAGCCACCTGGTGGCAGCCTCTGGGGCCAACGTCCTGACTTTC
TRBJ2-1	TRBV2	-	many	CASSGSRNEQFF	TGTGCCAGCAGTGGGTCACGGAATGAGCAGTTCTTC
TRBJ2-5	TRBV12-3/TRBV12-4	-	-	CASRVNRDSLQTQYF	TGTGCCAGCAGGGTTAACAGGGACTCCTTGCAGACCCAGTACTTC
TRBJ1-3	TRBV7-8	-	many	CASSFDGFSGNTIYF	TGTGCCAGCAGCTTCGACGGTTTCTCTGGAAACACCATATATTTT
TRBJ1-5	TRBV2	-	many	CASSPGFNQPQHF	TGTGCCAGCAGTCCGGGGTTCAATCAGCCCCAGCATTTT
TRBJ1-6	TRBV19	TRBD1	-	CASSGPTGYYNSPLHF	TGTGCCAGTAGTGGACCGACAGGGTACTATAATTCACCCCTCCACTTT
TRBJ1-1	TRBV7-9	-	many	CASSPYGGVNTEAFF	TGTGCCAGCAGCCCGTACGGGGGCGTGAACACTGAAGCTTTCTTT
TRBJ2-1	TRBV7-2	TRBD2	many	CASSLTKRGGGNEQFF	TGTGCCAGCAGCTTAACAAAGCGGGGGGGCGGCAATGAGCAGTTCTTC
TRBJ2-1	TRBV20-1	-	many	CSARDTFSYNEQFF	TGCAGTGCTAGGGACACCTTCTCCTACAATGAGCAGTTCTTC
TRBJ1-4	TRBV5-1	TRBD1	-	CASSLAGTENEKLFF	TGCGCCAGCAGCTTGGCAGGGACAGAGAATGAAAAACTGTTTTTT
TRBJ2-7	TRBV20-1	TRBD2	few	CSAAPAGVEQYF	TGCAGTGCTGCCCCCGCGGGGGTCGAGCAGTACTTC
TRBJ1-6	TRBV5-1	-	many	CASSPDVYNSPLHF	TGCGCCAGCAGCCCTGACGTATATAATTCACCCCTCCACTTT
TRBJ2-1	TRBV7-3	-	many	CASSLTGLLSNEQFF	TGTGCCAGCAGCTTAACGGGACTTCTCTCAAATGAGCAGTTCTTC
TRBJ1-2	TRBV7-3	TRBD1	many	CASRSMTGQEKYTF	TGTGCCAGCAGGTCCATGACCGGACAGGAGAAGTACACCTTC
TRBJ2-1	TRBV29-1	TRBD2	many	CSVPGTSGGSYNEQFF	TGCAGCGTTCCCGGGACTAGCGGGGGGTCCTACAATGAGCAGTTCTTC
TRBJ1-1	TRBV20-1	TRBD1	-	CSARAGTGPSTEAFF	TGCAGTGCTAGAGCCGGGACAGGCCCGAGCACTGAAGCTTTCTTT
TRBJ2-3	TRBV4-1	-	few	CASSQVRGSSTDTQYF	TGCGCCAGCAGCCAAGTACGGGGTTCTAGCACAGATACGCAGTATTTT
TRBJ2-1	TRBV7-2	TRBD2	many	CASSLGLAGNEQFF	TGTGCCAGCAGCTTAGGCCTAGCGGGGAATGAGCAGTTCTTC
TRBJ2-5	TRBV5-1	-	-	CASSGGLQKYF	TGCGCCAGCAGCGGGGGACTCCAAAAGTACTTC
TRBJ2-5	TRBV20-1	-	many	CSARDLAGRETQYF	TGCAGTGCTAGAGATCTCGCGGGGCGGGAGACCCAGTACTTC
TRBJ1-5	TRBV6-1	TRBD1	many	CASSSGGQGDQPQHF	TGTGCCAGCAGTTCCGGGGGACAGGGGGATCAGCCCCAGCATTTT
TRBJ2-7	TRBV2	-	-	CASSGTPTFSYEQYF	TGTGCCAGCAGTGGAACCCCCACTTTCTCCTACGAGCAGTACTTC
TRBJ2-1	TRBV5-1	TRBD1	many	CASSLAGTGYNEQFF	TGCGCCAGCAGCTTGGCGGGGACAGGGTACAATGAGCAGTTCTTC
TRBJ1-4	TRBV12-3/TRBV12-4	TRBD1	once	CASRRGQDNEKLFF	TGTGCCAGCAGACGGGGACAGGATAATGAAAAACTGTTTTTT
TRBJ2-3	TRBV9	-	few	CASSVARGTDTQYF	TGTGCCAGCAGCGTAGCTCGGGGCACAGATACGCAGTATTTT
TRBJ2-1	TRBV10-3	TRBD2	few	CAISETVAGRDNEQFF	TGTGCCATCAGTGAGACCGTAGCGGGGAGGGACAATGAGCAGTTCTTC
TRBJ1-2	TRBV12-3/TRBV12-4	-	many	CASSLSEANYGYTF	TGTGCCAGCAGTTTATCAGAGGCTAACTATGGCTACACCTTC
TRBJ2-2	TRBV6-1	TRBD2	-	CASSGLGAGGRYRGDATGELFF	TGTGCCAGCAGTGGGCTGGGGGCGGGGGGACGCTACCGGGGGGACGCTACCGGGGAGCTGTTTTTT
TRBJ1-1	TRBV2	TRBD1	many	CASSDRANTEAFF	TGTGCCAGCAGCGACAGGGCGAACACTGAAGCTTTCTTT
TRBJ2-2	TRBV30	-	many	CAWSVRRIGELFF	TGTGCCTGGAGTGTACGAAGGATCGGGGAGCTGTTTTTT
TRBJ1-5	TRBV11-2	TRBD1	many	CASSPSTGNPNQPQHF	TGTGCCAGCAGCCCCTCGACAGGGAACCCCAATCAGCCCCAGCATTTT
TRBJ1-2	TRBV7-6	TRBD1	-	CASSFETGGRITF	TGTGCCAGCAGCTTCGAGACAGGGGGCCGTATCACCTTC
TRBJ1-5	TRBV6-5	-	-	CASQFRDNISNQPQHF	TGTGCCAGCCAGTTCCGGGACAATATTAGCAATCAGCCCCAGCATTTT
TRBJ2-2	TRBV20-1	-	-	CSARPWEGGDTGELFF	TGCAGTGCTAGGCCATGGGAGGGGGGGGACACCGGGGAGCTGTTTTTT
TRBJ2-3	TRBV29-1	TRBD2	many	CSVGPAGEVDTQYF	TGCAGCGTTGGGCCAGCGGGAGAAGTAGATACGCAGTATTTT
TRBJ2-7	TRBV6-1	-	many	CASSEAGGLGEQYF	TGTGCCAGCAGTGAAGCGGGCGGCCTCGGGGAGCAGTACTTC
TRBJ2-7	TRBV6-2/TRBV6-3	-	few	CASNPTRGNPYEQYF	TGTGCCAGCAACCCCACGAGGGGGAATCCCTACGAGCAGTACTTC
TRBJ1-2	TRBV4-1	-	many	CASSQSESRARGGYTF	TGCGCCAGCAGCCAATCGGAGAGCAGGGCGCGAGGTGGCTACACCTTC
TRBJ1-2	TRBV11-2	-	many	CASSSRRQGGLYGYTF	TGTGCCAGCAGCTCGAGACGCCAGGGCGGGTTATATGGCTACACCTTC
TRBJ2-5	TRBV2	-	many	CASSAGADPWETQYF	TGTGCCAGCAGTGCAGGGGCAGACCCGTGGGAGACCCAGTACTTC
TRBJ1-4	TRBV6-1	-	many	CASSWDEKLFF	TGTGCCAGCAGTTGGGATGAAAAACTGTTTTTT
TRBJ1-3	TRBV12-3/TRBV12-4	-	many	CASSLARTPSSGNTIYF	TGTGCCAGCAGTTTAGCCAGGACACCCAGCTCTGGAAACACCATATATTTT
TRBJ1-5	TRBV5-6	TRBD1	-	CASSLGGQGLPGQPQHF	TGTGCCAGCAGCTTGGGGGGACAGGGGCTTCCAGGGCAGCCCCAGCATTTT